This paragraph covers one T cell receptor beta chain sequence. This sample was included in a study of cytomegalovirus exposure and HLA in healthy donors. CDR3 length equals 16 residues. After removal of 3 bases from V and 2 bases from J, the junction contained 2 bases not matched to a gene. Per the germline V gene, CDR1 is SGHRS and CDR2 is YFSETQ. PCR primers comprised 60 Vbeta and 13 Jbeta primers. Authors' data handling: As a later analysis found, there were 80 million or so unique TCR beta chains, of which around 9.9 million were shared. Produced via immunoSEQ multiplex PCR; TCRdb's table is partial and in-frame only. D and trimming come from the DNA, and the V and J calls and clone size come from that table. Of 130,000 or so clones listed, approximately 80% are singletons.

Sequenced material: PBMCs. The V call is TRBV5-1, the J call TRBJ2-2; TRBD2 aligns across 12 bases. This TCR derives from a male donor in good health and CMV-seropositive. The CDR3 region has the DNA TGCGCCAGCAGCTACGGACTAGCGGGAAACACCGGGGAGCTGTTTTTT. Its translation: CASSYGLAGNTGELFF.